This TCR beta chain was sequenced during a study of T cell responses to AZD1222 COVID-19 vaccine. As concerns this clone: Antigen: not known.

This CDR3 is 14 amino acids long. Germline V gene data show CDR1 as MDHEN and CDR2 as SYDVKM. V shed 7 bases and J shed 5 bases, with 16 bases lying between them. Findings of the study overall: Unmutated variant regions are reportedly targeted by nearly half of spike-specific TCRs. Researchers report vaccine-associated CD4 TCRs spanning spike, with dominance at 160-218 and 743-854. Repertoire sampling happened only post peak T cell response.

TCRdb keeps only in-frame clones here, not all; method: immunoSEQ multiplex PCR. The sample shows more than 75,000 clones, roughly 90% of them seen only once. The clonotype was recovered from an adult in good health. The sequencing used peripheral blood, collected on day 0 of AZD1222 vaccination. The V gene is TRBV28, the J gene TRBJ2-3, with D tentatively TRBD2 (6 bases). CDR3 bases: TGTGCCAGCATCCGGGCGGGATCAAAAGATACGCAGTATTTT. Its translation is CASIRAGSKDTQYF.